This TCR beta chain was documented in a study of T cells in Graves' hyperthyroidism and ophthalmopathy. The study, taken as a whole, reports: Most clonotypes expanded in thyroid above 0.001 were likewise present in blood.

The study defined stable Graves' hyperthyroidism as no ophthalmopathy progression within 18 months. RNA transcripts were the template for amplifying TCR beta CDR3 regions. TCR CDR3 underwent first-round RT-PCR with the HTBI primer set. In TCRdb, the multiplex PCR reads were re-called with MiXCR into one record per CDR3 protein. The top ten clones hold 5% to 6.5% of a sample with a few hundred thousand distinct CDR3 sequences, approximately 13% of them seen once. This clonotype was found many times. What it recognizes is unknown. Sequencing was carried out using blood. The TCR comes from a woman under 30 with Graves' hyperthyroidism.

DNA for the CDR3: TGCAGTGCTAGAGAATATGTTAGCGGGAGGAATGAGCAGTTCTTC. This gives the protein CSAREYVSGRNEQFF. The rearrangement joins TRBV20-1 to TRBJ2-1; 10 bases map to TRBD2. CDR3 size: 15 residues. The V and J ends lost 0 bases and 7 bases, in that order; junction bases with no gene match: 6. Germline V lookup: CDR1 DFQATT, CDR2 SNEGSKA (reference sequence).